These 5 T cell receptor beta chains originate from one sample sequenced in a study of cytomegalovirus exposure and HLA in healthy donors (dated 2017 in TCRdb). The protocol used for the library was the immunoSEQ multiplex PCR assay. The multiplex PCR relied on a mix of 60 forward primers for TCR Vbeta segments and 13 reverse primers for TCR Jbeta segments. TCRdb took over this immuneACCESS table, retaining in-frame rearrangements with V and J assigned. Such tables are incomplete; in checked studies, under half of the missing clones stem from an unresolved V gene, and the remainder is unexplained. The table for this sample lists about 190,000 clones; around 78% of them were counted only once. The top ten clones comprise around 14% of the sample. The sequenced sample consisted of PBMCs. The receptors come from a woman in her 30s in good health and CMV-seropositive.

DNA for the CDR3: TGTGCCAGCAGCGCCAGACTAGCGGGAGGGCCTTTTGGCACCGGGGAGCTGTTTTTT. This sequence encodes CASSARLAGGPFGTGELFF. V usage is TRBV11-3 and J usage is TRBJ2-2, with 14 nucleotides matching TRBD2. Germline V CDR1 and CDR2: SGHNT, YENEEA. CDR3 size: 19 residues. The J segment lost 4 bases and the V segment lost 5 bases, leaving 12 bases of the junction unmatched.

V and J are TRBV28 and TRBJ2-6; a weak D match, TRBD2 (5 bases). Germline V gives CDR1 MDHEN, CDR2 SYDVKM. V lost 2 bases and J lost 2, with 10 bases in between. This CDR3 spans 16 amino acids. This CDR3 reads CASSLPFGTGANVLTF. Here the CDR3 DNA reads TGTGCCAGCAGTTTACCCTTCGGGACTGGGGCCAACGTCCTGACTTTC.

The CDR3 sequence is CASSMALGQGKTQYF. The CDR3 nucleotides are TGTGCCAGTAGTATGGCCCTGGGACAGGGAAAGACCCAGTACTTC. The chain links TRBV19 to TRBJ2-5; TRBD1 aligns across 9 bases. Trimming at V came to 3 bases and at J to 6 bases, leaving 8 bases not matched to a gene. Looked up from germline, CDR1 is LNHDA and CDR2 is SQIVND (reference sequence). The CDR3 contains 15 residues.

The CDR3 loop is CASGPPGQGTEAFF. CDR3 coding DNA: TGTGCTAGTGGTCCCCCGGGACAGGGTACCGAAGCTTTCTTT. This chain joins TRBV12-5 and TRBJ1-1; 9 positions match TRBD1. The CDR3 loop spans 14 amino acids. V shed 5 bases and J 8 bases; nucleotides not matched to a gene: 9. CDR1 is LGHNT, CDR2 FRNRAP, per germline.

Turning to this clone: At one boundary the junction diverges from the germline segment, which might be a read error. This CDR3 reads CASSEGVNTEAFF. Written as DNA, the CDR3 is TGTGCTAGCAGCGAAGGGGTGAACACTGAAGCTTTCTTT. The V and J genes are TRBV7-7 and TRBJ1-1, with a possible D match to TRBD1 (5 bases). The CDR3 covers 13 residues. In germline, CDR1 is SSHAT, CDR2 FNYEAQ (reference sequence).